These 17 T cell receptor beta chains were sequenced from one sample in a study of cytomegalovirus exposure and HLA in healthy donors. Amplification used 60 Vbeta primers and 13 Jbeta primers. TCRdb's table, derived via immunoSEQ multiplex PCR, lists solely in-frame clones and lacks some. The sample yields under 150,000 clones, around four fifths seen once. The sequenced material came from PBMCs. The receptors were sampled from a man aged 25-45 years in good health and CMV-seropositive.

The chain links TRBV4-2 to TRBJ2-7; D may be TRBD1 (5 bases). V lost 0 bases and J 3 bases, leaving 12 bases between the germline ends. The CDR3 spans 15 residues. CDR1 LGHNA and CDR2 YNFKEQ come from the germline V gene. The CDR3 region is CASSQEGGGHYEQYF. CDR3 nucleotide sequence: TGTGCCAGCAGCCAAGAGGGTGGCGGACACTACGAGCAGTACTTC.

A single count supports this clone. The V gene is TRBV9, the J gene TRBJ2-7; tentative D call: TRBD1 (6 bases). Trimming shortened V by 4 bases and J by 3 bases, and 17 bases separated the two germline ends. Germline V lookup: CDR1 SGDLS, CDR2 YYNGEE. This CDR3 is built from 15 residues. CDR3 nucleotides: TGTGCCAGCAGCCCTAGGGGGACCGATATCTACGAGCAGTACTTC. It translates to CASSPRGTDIYEQYF.

V and J are TRBV5-1 and TRBJ2-1; maybe TRBD2 (6 bases). V lost 3 bases and J lost 1, with 11 bases in between. The CDR3 extends over 15 amino acids. The germline V gene has CDR1 SGHRS and CDR2 YFSETQ. DNA for the CDR3: TGCGCCAGCAGCTCGCTGGAGGGTTCCTACAATGAGCAGTTCTTC. It is translated as CASSSLEGSYNEQFF.

This clone came up many times. The CDR3 DNA follows: TGTGCCAGCAGTTTATATGCGGGATCCTACGAGCAGTACTTC. Translation: CASSLYAGSYEQYF. This sequence joins TRBV28 and TRBJ2-7, with D possibly matching TRBD2 (6 bases). Trimming stripped 1 base from V and 1 base from J, with 8 bases between. Per germline, CDR1 MDHEN and CDR2 SYDVKM. The CDR3 loop spans 14 amino acids.

This clone has only a few counts. This chain connects TRBV28 to TRBJ2-7, with 9 bases matching TRBD2. Germline lookup yields CDR1 MDHEN and CDR2 SYDVKM. V lost 3 bases, J lost 1 base, and 4 bases stayed unmatched. This CDR3 is 15 amino acids long. CDR3 protein: CASSLTSGTSYEQYF. For the CDR3, the DNA is TGTGCCAGCAGTTTGACTAGCGGAACTTCCTACGAGCAGTACTTC.

This rearrangement joins TRBV28 to TRBJ1-1, with 7 bases identical to TRBD1. After removal of 6 bases from V and 10 bases from J, the junction contained 14 bases not matched to a gene. The V gene's germline CDR1 is MDHEN and CDR2 SYDVKM. The CDR3 contains 14 residues. The CDR3 protein is CASSSGQVPGLAFF. The CDR3 region has the DNA TGTGCCAGCAGCTCCGGACAGGTACCCGGGTTAGCTTTCTTT.

The CDR3 bases are TGTGCCAGCAGCTATACTGCGGGAGTAAGAGATACGCAGTATTTT. The encoded protein is CASSYTAGVRDTQYF. The rearrangement links TRBV7-2 to TRBJ2-3; 7 bases fit TRBD2. Germline lookup yields CDR1 SGHTA and CDR2 FQGNSA. The V gene end was trimmed by 4 bases and the J gene end by 5 bases; junction bases not matched to a gene: 9. The CDR3 runs to 15 residues.

The rearrangement joins TRBV19 to TRBJ2-7, with 7 bases matching TRBD1. Germline loops: CDR1 LNHDA, CDR2 SQIVND (reference sequence). The trim removed 5 bases at V and 4 bases at J, leaving 8 bases unmatched. The CDR3 is 14 residues long. The CDR3, as DNA: TGTGCCAGTAGTGCCCAGGGGGTCGAATACGAGCAGTACTTC. Translation gives CASSAQGVEYEQYF.

V usage is TRBV27 and J usage is TRBJ1-5; tentatively, D is TRBD1 (6 bases). V was trimmed by 5 bases and J by 11 bases, leaving 22 bases between them. The CDR3 covers 15 residues. In germline, CDR1 is MNHEY, CDR2 SMNVEV (reference sequence). The CDR3 here is CASSLRGPGLPAQHF. CDR3 nucleotides: TGTGCCAGCAGTCTGCGGGGGCCGGGACTCCCGGCCCAGCATTTT.

The gene calls are TRBV19 and TRBJ2-2; weak D call: TRBD1 (5 bases). The CDR3 length is 16 residues. Germline values: CDR1 LNHDA, CDR2 SQIVND (reference sequence). V lost 7 bases to trimming and J lost 0 bases, with 15 bases between them. This chain's CDR3 is CASTNQGGSNTGELFF. The DNA for the CDR3 is TGTGCCAGTACAAACCAGGGCGGTTCGAACACCGGGGAGCTGTTTTTT.

The chain employs TRBV4-1 and TRBJ2-1; 8 nucleotides line up with TRBD2. Germline-derived CDR1 and CDR2 are MGHRA and YSYEKL. The CDR3 has 18 residues. V shed 2 bases, J shed 8 bases, and the junction held 17 bases outside the gene matches. The CDR3 sequence is CASSQPTGKREKIDEQFF. The CDR3 DNA sequence: TGCGCCAGCAGCCAACCTACGGGGAAGCGGGAGAAGATAGATGAGCAGTTCTTC.

The chain uses TRBV2 and TRBJ2-7; the D is unclear. This CDR3 comprises 11 residues. CDR1 SNHLY and CDR2 FYNNEI come from the germline V gene. Trimming cost V 5 bases and J 3 bases, with 5 bases left between them. CDR3 region: CASSFYYEQYF. In DNA form, the CDR3 reads TGTGCCAGCAGTTTCTACTACGAGCAGTACTTC.

The genes are TRBV30 and TRBJ2-2; 8 positions match TRBD2. Germline CDR1 reads GTSNPN; CDR2 reads SVGIG (reference sequence). V was pared by 5 bases and J by 4 bases, with 6 bases of the junction left unmatched. The CDR3 loop spans 14 amino acids. The CDR3 DNA follows: TGTGCCTGGGTCACGGGGGGGCGCACCGGGGAGCTGTTTTTT. This codes for CAWVTGGRTGELFF.

The chain is built from TRBV5-1 and TRBJ2-1, with 9 bases matching TRBD1. V lost 0 bases and J lost 7; bases outside the gene matches: 2. The germline CDR1 and CDR2 sequences are SGHRS and YFSETQ. This CDR3 region has 14 residues. The CDR3 DNA sequence: TGCGCCAGCAGCTTGGGGACAGGGGAGAATGAGCAGTTCTTC. This gives the protein CASSLGTGENEQFF. Looking up the rest from reference TRBV5-1 and TRBJ2-1 gives the full variable domain: KAGVTQTPRYLIKTRGQQVTLSCSPISGHRSVSWYQQTPGQGLQFLFEYFSETQRNKGNFPGRFSGRQFSNSRSEMNVSTLELGDSALYLCASSLGTGENEQFFGPGTRLTVL.

The V and J genes are TRBV5-1 and TRBJ2-3; 8 nucleotides match TRBD2. Germline V gene sequence: CDR1 SGHRS, CDR2 YFSETQ. Trimming removed 6 bases from V and 2 bases from J; junction bases left unmatched: 5. The CDR3 extends over 14 amino acids. The CDR3 is CASMIGGATDTQYF. CDR3 DNA sequence: TGCGCCAGCATGATCGGGGGGGCCACAGATACGCAGTATTTT.

The rearrangement links TRBV19 to TRBJ1-5; no definite D call. CDR1 LNHDA and CDR2 SQIVND come from the germline V gene (reference sequence). The CDR3 has 15 amino acids. V was pared by 5 bases and J by 3 bases, with 14 bases between. The CDR3 is CASSWATSNNQPQHF. The CDR3 DNA follows: TGTGCCAGTAGTTGGGCCACCTCTAACAATCAGCCCCAGCATTTT.

The rearrangement joins TRBV4-1 to TRBJ1-2; possible D gene TRBD1, 5 bases. The CDR3 contains 14 residues. The germline gives CDR1 MGHRA, CDR2 YSYEKL. With 0 bases removed from V and 5 bases from J, the gap between germline ends came to 10 bases. CDR3 DNA: TGCGCCAGCAGCCAAGATACGGGGGGGTATGGCTACACCTTC. Translating it yields CASSQDTGGYGYTF.